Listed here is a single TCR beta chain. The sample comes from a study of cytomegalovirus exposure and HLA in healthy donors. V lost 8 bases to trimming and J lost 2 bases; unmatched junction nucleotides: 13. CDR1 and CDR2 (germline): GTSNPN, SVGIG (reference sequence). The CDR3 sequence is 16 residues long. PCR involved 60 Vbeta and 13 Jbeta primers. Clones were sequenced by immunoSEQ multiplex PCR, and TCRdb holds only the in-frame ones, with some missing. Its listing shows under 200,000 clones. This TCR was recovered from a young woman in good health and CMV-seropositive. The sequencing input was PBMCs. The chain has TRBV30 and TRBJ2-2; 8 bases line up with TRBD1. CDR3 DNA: TGTGCCCGGACCGGGACAGGAGGCACCAACACCGGGGAGCTGTTTTTT. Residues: CARTGTGGTNTGELFF.